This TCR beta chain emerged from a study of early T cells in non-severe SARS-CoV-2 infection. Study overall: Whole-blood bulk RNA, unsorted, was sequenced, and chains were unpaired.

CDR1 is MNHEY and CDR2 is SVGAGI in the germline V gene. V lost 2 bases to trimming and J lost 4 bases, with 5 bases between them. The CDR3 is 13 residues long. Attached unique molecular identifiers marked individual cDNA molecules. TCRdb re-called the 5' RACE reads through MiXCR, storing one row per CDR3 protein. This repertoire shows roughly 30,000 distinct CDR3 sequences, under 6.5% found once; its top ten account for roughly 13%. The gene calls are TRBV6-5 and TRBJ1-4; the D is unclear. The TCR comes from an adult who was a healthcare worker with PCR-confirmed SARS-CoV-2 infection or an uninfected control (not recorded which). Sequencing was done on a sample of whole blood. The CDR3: CASSYEINEKLFF. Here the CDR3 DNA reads TGTGCCAGCAGTTACGAGATTAATGAAAAACTGTTTTTT.